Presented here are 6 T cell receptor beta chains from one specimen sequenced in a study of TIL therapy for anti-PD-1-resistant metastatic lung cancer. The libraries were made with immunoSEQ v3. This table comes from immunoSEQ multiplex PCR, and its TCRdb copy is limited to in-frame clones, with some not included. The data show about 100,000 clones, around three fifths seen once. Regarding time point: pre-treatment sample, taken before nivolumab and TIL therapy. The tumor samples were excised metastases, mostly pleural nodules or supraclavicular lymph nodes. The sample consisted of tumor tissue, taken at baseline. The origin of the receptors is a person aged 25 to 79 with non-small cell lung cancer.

CDR3 nucleotides: TGCGCCAGCAGCTTTCCAACTCCGGACAGGGCAACAGATACGCAGTATTTT. It translates to CASSFPTPDRATDTQYF. The chain recombines TRBV5-1 with TRBJ2-3, with 8 nucleotides matching TRBD1. This CDR3 comprises 17 residues. CDR1 and CDR2 (germline): SGHRS, YFSETQ. Trimming took 2 bases from V and 3 from J; bases not matched to a gene: 11.

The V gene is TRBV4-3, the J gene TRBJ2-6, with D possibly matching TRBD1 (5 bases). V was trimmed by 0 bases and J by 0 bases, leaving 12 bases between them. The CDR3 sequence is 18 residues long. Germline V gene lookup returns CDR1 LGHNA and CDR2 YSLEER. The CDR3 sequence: CASSQERGTYSGANVLTF. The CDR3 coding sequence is TGCGCCAGCAGCCAAGAAAGGGGTACTTACTCTGGGGCCAACGTCCTGACTTTC.

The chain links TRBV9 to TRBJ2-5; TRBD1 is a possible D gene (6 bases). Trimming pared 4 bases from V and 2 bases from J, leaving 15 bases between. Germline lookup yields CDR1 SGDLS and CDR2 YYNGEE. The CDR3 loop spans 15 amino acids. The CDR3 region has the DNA TGTGCCAGCAGCCCGGGACAAGCAGGTCAAGAGACCCAGTACTTC. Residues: CASSPGQAGQETQYF.

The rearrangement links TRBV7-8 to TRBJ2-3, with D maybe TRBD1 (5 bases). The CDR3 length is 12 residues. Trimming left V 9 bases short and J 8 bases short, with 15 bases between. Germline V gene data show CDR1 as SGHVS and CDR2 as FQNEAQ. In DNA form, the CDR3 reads TGTGCCAGTCGTTTATGGGGCGGTACGCAGTATTTT. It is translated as CASRLWGGTQYF. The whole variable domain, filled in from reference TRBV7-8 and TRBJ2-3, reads GAGVSQSPRYKVAKRGQDVALRCDPISGHVSLFWYQQALGQGPEFLTYFQNEAQLDKSGLPSDRFFAERPEGSVSTLKIQRTQQEDSAVYLCASRLWGGTQYFGPGTRLTVL.

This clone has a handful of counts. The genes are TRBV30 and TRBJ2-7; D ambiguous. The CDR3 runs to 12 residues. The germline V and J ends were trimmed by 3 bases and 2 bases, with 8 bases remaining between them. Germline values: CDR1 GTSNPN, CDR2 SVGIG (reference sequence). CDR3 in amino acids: CAWRGQPYEQYF. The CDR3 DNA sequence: TGTGCCTGGAGAGGGCAGCCCTACGAGCAGTACTTC.

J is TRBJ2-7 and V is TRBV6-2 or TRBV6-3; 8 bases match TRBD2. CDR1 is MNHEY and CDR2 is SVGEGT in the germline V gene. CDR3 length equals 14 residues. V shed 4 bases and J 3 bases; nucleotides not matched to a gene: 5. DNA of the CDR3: TGTGCCAGCAGTTTAGCGGGGCCAAGCTACGAGCAGTACTTC. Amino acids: CASSLAGPSYEQYF.